The 30 T cell receptor beta chains given below trace back to one sample, sequenced in a study of control samples from healthy donors and cancer patients. TCRdb's copy holds only in-frame clones and misses some; the assay was immunoSEQ multiplex PCR. The profile shows 150,000 or so clones, around nine tenths of them singletons. The specimen sequenced was blood. The receptors were sampled from a woman aged 25-40 years in good health.

The rearrangement uses TRBV4-3 and TRBJ1-6; tentative D call: TRBD1 (5 bases). The V gene lost 0 bases and the J gene lost 7 bases, with 19 bases spanning the gap. CDR1 and CDR2 from the germline V gene are LGHNA and YSLEER. The CDR3 contains 18 residues. The DNA of the CDR3 is TGCGCCAGCAGCCAAGAAAGAAACCTGGGACGTACAAATTCACCCCTCCACTTT. Its translation: CASSQERNLGRTNSPLHF.

The CDR3 spells CASSAAGLARWDEQFF. CDR3 nucleotide sequence: TGTGCCAGTAGTGCCGCGGGACTAGCGAGGTGGGATGAGCAGTTCTTC. The gene calls are TRBV19 and TRBJ2-1; 10 bases agree with TRBD2. CDR1 is LNHDA and CDR2 is SQIVND in the germline V gene (reference sequence). The CDR3 contains 16 residues. The junction had 12 bases not matched to a gene; V was cut back by 5 bases and J by 8 bases.

This chain joins TRBV7-9 and TRBJ2-1; 9 nucleotides match TRBD2. V was clipped by 2 bases and J by 8 bases; unmatched bases: 7. Germline CDR1 reads SEHNR; CDR2 reads FQNEAQ (reference sequence). The CDR3 is 15 amino acids. CDR3 DNA sequence: TGTGCCAGCAGCTTAAGTAGCGGGAGTTGGGATGAGCAGTTCTTC. Translating gives CASSLSSGSWDEQFF. The full variable domain, rest sourced from reference TRBV7-9 and TRBJ2-1, is DTGVSQNPRHKITKRGQNVTFRCDPISEHNRLYWYRQTLGQGPEFLTYFQNEAQLEKSRLLSDRFSAERPKGSFSTLEIQRTEQGDSAMYLCASSLSSGSWDEQFFGPGTRLTVL.

This clone was seen only a few times. The gene calls are TRBV24-1 and TRBJ2-7; 7 bases are shared with TRBD1. The germline V gene encodes CDR1 KGHDR and CDR2 SFDVKD. The trim removed 1 base at V and 9 bases at J, leaving 8 bases unmatched. The CDR3 contains 14 residues. The DNA of the CDR3 is TGTGCCACCAGTGATTTCGGGACAGCATCAGGGCAGTACTTC. It is translated as CATSDFGTASGQYF.

This clone was counted a single time. The chain combines TRBV3-1 (or the pseudogene TRBV3-2) with TRBJ1-2; D gene ambiguous. Per germline, CDR1 LGHDT and CDR2 YNNKEL (reference sequence). Trimming stripped 1 base from V and 8 bases from J, with 14 bases between. This CDR3 has 14 amino acids. The DNA of the CDR3 is TGTGCCAGCAGCCAAGCTCTAATTCGGGGAGGCTACACCTTC. The encoded protein is CASSQALIRGGYTF.

The gene calls are TRBV6-5 and TRBJ2-7; D remains ambiguous. V was shortened by 7 bases and J by 6 bases, with 19 bases between the two germline ends. Germline V gene data show CDR1 as MNHEY and CDR2 as SVGAGI. The CDR3 loop spans 14 amino acids. CDR3 sequence reads: CASTPGPALFEQYF. In nucleotides, the CDR3 is TGTGCCAGCACCCCGGGCCCGGCATTGTTCGAGCAGTACTTC.

The CDR3 loop reads CASSEYGRNTIYF. CDR3 DNA: TGTGCCAGCAGTGAGTACGGGCGAAACACCATATATTTT. The chain carries TRBV2 and TRBJ1-3; no firm D call. The CDR3 runs to 13 residues. Germline loops: CDR1 SNHLY, CDR2 FYNNEI. V lost 3 bases and J 5 bases, leaving 8 bases between the germline ends.

This clone came up a few times. The genes are TRBV21-1 and TRBJ2-7; the table calls TRBD1, which could not be checked here. TRBV21-1 is termed a pseudogene. The CDR3 sequence is 8 residues long. CDR3 nucleotides: TGTGCCAGCCATCAGCAGTACTTC. It is translated as CASHQQYF.

The V gene is TRBV10-3, the J gene TRBJ2-2; the D call may be TRBD1 or TRBD2 (5 bases each). The CDR3 is made up of 13 amino acids. Per germline, CDR1 ENHRY and CDR2 SYGVKD. Trimming removed 0 bases at V and 7 bases at J, with 6 bases between. CDR3 nucleotides: TGTGCCATCAGTGAGTCGGGACGCGGGGAGCTGTTTTTT. This sequence encodes CAISESGRGELFF.

This clone appeared once. This sequence joins TRBV6-5 and TRBJ1-6; D unresolved. Germline CDR1 and CDR2: MNHEY and SVGAGI. Trimming pared 2 bases from V and 5 bases from J, leaving 7 bases between. The CDR3 has 14 amino acids. CDR3 nucleotide sequence: TGTGCCAGCAGTTACGATTCAGATAATTCACCCCTCCACTTT. Protein: CASSYDSDNSPLHF.

The J gene is TRBJ2-1, the V gene TRBV7-2, with a possible D match to TRBD1 (5 bases). Trimming pared 5 bases from V and 4 bases from J, leaving 12 bases between. CDR1 is SGHTA and CDR2 is FQGNSA in the germline V gene. The CDR3 sequence is 14 residues long. The CDR3: CASSPDSNYNEQFF. CDR3 in DNA: TGTGCCAGCAGCCCAGACAGTAATTACAATGAGCAGTTCTTC.

CDR3 nucleotides: TGCGCCAGCAGCCGGGGGTTGTTGGGGACAAACATTCAGTACTTC. This gives the protein CASSRGLLGTNIQYF. The chain couples TRBV4-1 to TRBJ2-4; D may correspond to TRBD1 or TRBD2 (5 bases each). Germline V gives CDR1 MGHRA, CDR2 YSYEKL. CDR3 length: 15 amino acids. Trimming shortened V by 4 bases and J by 6 bases, and 16 bases separated the two germline ends.

The chain uses TRBV18 and TRBJ1-1; D call uncertain. This CDR3 is built from 14 residues. Between the trimmed V and J ends, which lost 2 bases and 1 base, there was a span of 8 bases. Germline CDR1 reads KGHSH; CDR2 reads LQKENI. The CDR3 region has the DNA TGTGCCAGCTCACCAGTACACCAGAACACTGAAGCTTTCTTT. Its translation is CASSPVHQNTEAFF.

The chain is built from TRBV19 and TRBJ2-7; tentatively, D is TRBD1 (6 bases). The CDR3 totals 15 residues. Germline V lookup: CDR1 LNHDA, CDR2 SQIVND (reference sequence). Trimming stripped 7 bases from V and 0 bases from J, with 16 bases between. Here the CDR3 DNA reads TGTGCCAGTAAGAATGACCAGGGGTCCTCCTACGAGCAGTACTTC. This gives the protein CASKNDQGSSYEQYF.

This rearrangement joins TRBV11-2 to TRBJ2-2; either TRBD1 or TRBD2 may supply D (5 bases each). V lost 4 bases and J 3 bases, leaving 12 bases between the germline ends. This CDR3 is built from 15 residues. CDR1 is SGHAT, CDR2 FQNNGV, per germline. This CDR3 is CASSSWGSDTGELFF. In DNA, the CDR3 is TGTGCCAGCAGCTCCTGGGGGAGCGACACCGGGGAGCTGTTTTTT.

V usage is TRBV6-4 and J usage is TRBJ2-3; D is uncertain. The CDR3 sequence is 14 residues long. V was cut by 4 bases and J by 1 base, with 9 bases left in between. The V gene's germline CDR1 is MRHNA and CDR2 SNTAGT. The CDR3 reads CASSVSIGTDTQYF. The CDR3 bases are TGTGCCAGCAGTGTTTCCATAGGCACAGATACGCAGTATTTT.

The J gene is TRBJ1-6, the V gene TRBV14; TRBD1 is a possible D gene (5 bases). The germline V gene has CDR1 SGHDN and CDR2 FVKESK. Trimming removed 1 base at V and 7 bases at J, with 8 bases between. The CDR3 has 14 residues. CDR3 in amino acids: CASSQAWGNSPLHF. The CDR3 DNA sequence: TGTGCCAGCAGCCAAGCTTGGGGGAATTCACCCCTCCACTTT.

The chain is built from TRBV30 and TRBJ2-1, with D tentatively TRBD1 (6 bases). CDR1 and CDR2 (germline): GTSNPN, SVGIG (reference sequence). This CDR3 has 13 residues. The CDR3 sequence is CAWQGQLYNEQFF. The CDR3 bases are TGTGCGTGGCAGGGACAACTCTACAATGAGCAGTTCTTC.

V and J are TRBV5-6 and TRBJ2-1; 9 nucleotides align to TRBD2. The trim removed 5 bases at V and 10 bases at J, leaving 4 bases unmatched. The germline V gene has CDR1 SGHDT and CDR2 YYEEEE. This CDR3 has 12 amino acids. The chain's CDR3 is CASRGLAGEQFF. CDR3 in DNA: TGTGCCAGCAGGGGGCTAGCGGGAGAGCAGTTCTTC.

This sequence joins TRBV27 and TRBJ2-7; 7 bases match TRBD1. CDR1 and CDR2 from the germline V gene are MNHEY and SMNVEV (reference sequence). With 6 bases clipped from V and 1 base from J, the junction kept 9 bases outside the gene matches. This CDR3 is built from 15 residues. The CDR3 loop reads CASSVTEGQSYEQYF. As DNA, the CDR3 is TGTGCCAGCAGCGTCACCGAGGGACAGTCCTACGAGCAGTACTTC.

The chain links TRBV18 to TRBJ1-6; D is perhaps TRBD1 (6 bases). Germline CDR1 and CDR2: KGHSH and LQKENI. Trimming removed 2 bases from V and 13 bases from J, with 18 bases in between. The CDR3 has 15 residues. The CDR3 sequence is CASSPSSLDRGPLHF. The CDR3 nucleotides read TGTGCCAGCTCACCATCATCGCTGGACAGAGGGCCCCTCCACTTT.

The chain joins TRBV29-1 to TRBJ1-2; D not resolved. The germline V gene has CDR1 SQVTM and CDR2 ANQGSEA. The CDR3 has 15 residues. The ends were cut back, 1 base at V and 3 bases at J, with 15 bases in the middle. CDR3 sequence: CSVEGGVALDYGYTF. The DNA of the CDR3 is TGCAGCGTTGAAGGCGGGGTCGCCTTGGACTATGGCTACACCTTC.

This clone has only a few counts. This chain links TRBV25-1 with TRBJ2-7; tentatively, D is TRBD1 (5 bases). The CDR3 loop spans 16 amino acids. The germline V gene has CDR1 MGHDK and CDR2 SYGVNS. With 5 bases removed from V and 2 bases from J, the gap between germline ends came to 19 bases. CDR3 in amino acids: CASSPFDRAFTYEQYF. The CDR3, as DNA: TGTGCCAGCAGTCCTTTCGACAGAGCTTTCACCTACGAGCAGTACTTC.

This chain uses TRBV28 with TRBJ1-2, with D tentatively TRBD1 (6 bases). From germline, CDR1 is MDHEN and CDR2 SYDVKM. The CDR3 runs to 15 residues. Between the trimmed V and J ends, which lost 3 bases and 4 bases, there was a span of 15 bases. The DNA for the CDR3 is TGTGCCAGCAGTTTTGGGGGGCGCCTCACCTATGGCTACACCTTC. Translated: CASSFGGRLTYGYTF.

This chain connects TRBV28 to TRBJ1-5, with D perhaps TRBD1 (5 bases). Trimming pared 8 bases from V and 3 bases from J, leaving 14 bases between. Germline CDR1 reads MDHEN; CDR2 reads SYDVKM. The CDR3 sequence is 14 residues long. In DNA form, the CDR3 reads TGTGCCAGCTCTCTTGGGGGGAACAATCAGCCCCAGCATTTT. Protein: CASSLGGNNQPQHF.

The chain's CDR3 is CSAEGPRESNQPQHF. Here the CDR3 DNA reads TGCAGCGCCGAAGGTCCCAGGGAGAGCAATCAGCCCCAGCATTTT. The V and J genes are TRBV29-1 and TRBJ1-5; maybe TRBD1 (5 bases). Germline CDR1 reads SQVTM; CDR2 reads ANQGSEA. Trimming pared 7 bases from V and 1 base from J, leaving 17 bases between. The CDR3 has 15 residues.

The chain carries TRBV7-9 and TRBJ2-7; 7 bases are shared with TRBD2. Germline V CDR1 and CDR2: SEHNR, FQNEAQ (reference sequence). The V and J ends lost 5 bases and 6 bases, in that order; junction bases with no gene match: 13. The CDR3 extends over 15 amino acids. This CDR3 reads CASSPVGRDSSEQYF. The CDR3 DNA is TGTGCCAGCAGCCCCGTTGGGAGGGATTCGTCCGAGCAGTACTTC. The full variable domain, with the rest looked up from reference TRBV7-9 and TRBJ2-7, is DTGVSQNPRHKITKRGQNVTFRCDPISEHNRLYWYRQTLGQGPEFLTYFQNEAQLEKSRLLSDRFSAERPKGSFSTLEIQRTEQGDSAMYLCASSPVGRDSSEQYFGPGTRLTVT.

The chain links TRBV4-2 to TRBJ1-1, with a weak D call TRBD1 (6 bases). V dropped 4 bases and J dropped 4 bases, with 13 bases sitting between them. In germline, CDR1 is LGHNA, CDR2 YNFKEQ. The CDR3 is 14 residues long. Written as DNA, the CDR3 is TGTGCCAGCAGCCCTGAACCCAGGGGCACTGAAGCTTTCTTT. Protein sequence: CASSPEPRGTEAFF.

CDR3 DNA: TGTGCCAGCAGTTTCCAGAACTACAATGAGCAGTTCTTC. Translated, it gives CASSFQNYNEQFF. The chain has TRBV3-1 (or the pseudogene TRBV3-2) and TRBJ2-1; no reliable D call. Trimming left V 6 bases short and J 3 bases short, with 9 bases between. The length of the CDR3 is 13 residues. Germline V gives CDR1 LGHDT, CDR2 YNNKEL (reference sequence).

The CDR3 bases are TGTGCCAGTAGTCTGGGCCAGGGTGGCAATCAGCCCCAGCATTTT. Translated, it gives CASSLGQGGNQPQHF. The chain uses TRBV19 and TRBJ1-5; weak D call: TRBD1 (5 bases). The CDR3 consists of 15 residues. Germline V lookup: CDR1 LNHDA, CDR2 SQIVND (reference sequence). V was trimmed by 5 bases and J by 2 bases, leaving 13 bases between them.